The present T cell receptor (beta chain) was sequenced within a study of response to subunit inactivated influenza vaccine. General study results and limits: Only a handful of new T cells, the authors suggested, are recruited with each seasonal influenza vaccination.

Germline V lookup: CDR1 SGHDT, CDR2 YYEEEE. The CDR3 extends over 13 amino acids. Trimming at V came to 6 bases and at J to 5 bases, leaving 7 bases not matched to a gene. Concerning this clonotype: Its antigen is currently unknown.

MiXCR was run by TCRdb on the RT-PCR reads, yielding one entry per CDR3 protein. The sample has hundreds of thousands of distinct CDR3 sequences, 12% seen once. V and J are TRBV5-6 and TRBJ2-7; 8 bases line up with TRBD1. The origin of this receptor is a man aged 50 to 59 who received an inactivated influenza vaccine. The specimen comprised PBMCs from blood, sampled on the day of vaccination. The DNA of the CDR3 is TGTGCCAGCACCAAGGACAGGGCCGACGAGCAGTACTTC. This translates into CASTKDRADEQYF.